The 16 T cell receptor beta chains below were found in one sample sequenced in a study of Tregs in tolerant kidney transplant recipients. Assay: immunoSEQ multiplex PCR; the TCRdb copy retains only in-frame clones and omits some. Of 75,000 to 80,000 clones in the sample, under 95% were seen once. The specimen comprised Tregs from blood, sampled before the transplant. The receptors here all came from a human donor who received a combined kidney and bone marrow transplant.

This chain uses TRBV7-3 with TRBJ2-2; no firm D call. The CDR3 has 14 amino acids. Trimming took off 6 bases at V and 6 bases at J, with 14 bases between the two ends. The V gene's germline CDR1 is SGHTA and CDR2 FQGTGA. The CDR3 nucleotides read TGTGCCAGCAGAAGTGATGGAAATGCCGGGGAGCTGTTTTTT. Its protein is CASRSDGNAGELFF.

This chain connects TRBV30 to TRBJ2-1; D remains unclear. CDR3 length: 13 amino acids. CDR1 and CDR2 (germline): GTSNPN, SVGIG (reference sequence). The V end lost 0 bases, the J end lost 5 bases, and 8 bases lay between the germline ends. CDR3 bases: TGTGCCTGGAGTGTACTACAGCACAATGAGCAGTTCTTC. Translation gives CAWSVLQHNEQFF. Supplemented by reference TRBV30 and TRBJ2-1, the full variable domain reads SQTIHQWPATLVQPVGSPLSLECTVEGTSNPNLYWYRQAAGRGLQLLFYSVGIGQISSEVPQNLSASRPQDRQFILSSKKLLLSDSGFYLCAWSVLQHNEQFFGPGTRLTVL.

The chain has TRBV20-1 and TRBJ2-1; D is uncertain. The CDR3 totals 11 residues. V was cut by 0 bases and J by 7 bases, with 4 bases left in between. Germline V CDR1 and CDR2: DFQATT, SNEGSKA (reference sequence). The CDR3 bases are TGCAGTGCTAGAGACTGGAATGAGCAGTTCTTC. Protein: CSARDWNEQFF.

The CDR3 loop is CASSLRQEETQYF. DNA for the CDR3: TGTGCCAGCAGTTTGAGACAAGAAGAGACCCAGTACTTC. The chain carries TRBV6-5 and TRBJ2-5; no reliable D call. Germline CDR1 is MNHEY and CDR2 is SVGAGI. This CDR3 has 13 amino acids. Trimming took off 4 bases at V and 3 bases at J, with 9 bases between the two ends.

In nucleotides, the CDR3 is TGTGCCAGCAGCCCCCCTTGGGGACTAGCGAACACCGGGGAGCTGTTTTTT. Translated, it gives CASSPPWGLANTGELFF. V usage is TRBV11-2 and J usage is TRBJ2-2; 8 nucleotides line up with TRBD2. Germline V gene lookup returns CDR1 SGHAT and CDR2 FQNNGV. V shed 5 bases and J 0 bases; nucleotides not matched to a gene: 8. The CDR3 spans 17 residues.

The chain joins TRBV10-3 to TRBJ2-6; no clear D gene. The CDR3 length is 14 residues. V lost 3 bases and J 0 bases, leaving 3 bases between the germline ends. Germline CDR1 and CDR2: ENHRY and SYGVKD. The CDR3 DNA follows: TGTGCCATCAGTGAAAGCTCTGGGGCCAACGTCCTGACTTTC. It encodes CAISESSGANVLTF.

The chain links TRBV19 to TRBJ2-2; 8 bases agree with TRBD1. The CDR3 is made up of 16 amino acids. V lost 6 bases, J lost 3 bases, and 9 bases stayed unmatched. Germline assignment: CDR1 LNHDA and CDR2 SQIVND (reference sequence). CDR3 region: CASRPQGARDTGELFF. For the CDR3, the DNA is TGTGCCAGTAGGCCGCAGGGGGCGAGGGACACCGGGGAGCTGTTTTTT.

The rearrangement uses TRBV28 and TRBJ1-2, with D possibly TRBD1 on 5 matching bases. From germline, CDR1 is MDHEN and CDR2 SYDVKM. The CDR3 consists of 15 residues. The ends were cut back, 4 bases at V and 5 bases at J, with 17 bases in the middle. The CDR3 reads CASSSATRGVYGYTF. The CDR3 bases are TGTGCCAGCAGTTCCGCGACAAGGGGTGTTTATGGCTACACCTTC.

The chain couples TRBV28 to TRBJ2-2; 7 positions agree with TRBD1. V trimming: 6 bases; J trimming: 0 bases; junction bases outside the gene matches: 10. The CDR3 sequence is 17 residues long. Germline assignment: CDR1 MDHEN and CDR2 SYDVKM. CDR3 region: CASRRWTGNSNTGELFF. CDR3 bases: TGTGCCAGCAGACGGTGGACAGGCAATTCGAACACCGGGGAGCTGTTTTTT.

The chain combines TRBV5-8 with TRBJ2-3, with 10 positions matching TRBD2. The trim removed 5 bases at V and 4 bases at J, leaving 1 base unmatched. The germline V gene has CDR1 SGHTS and CDR2 YDEGEE. The length of the CDR3 is 13 residues. DNA for the CDR3: TGTGCCAGCAGAACTAGCGGGGCAGATACGCAGTATTTT. Encoded protein: CASRTSGADTQYF.

The chain carries TRBV18 and TRBJ2-1; D gene uncertain. Germline V CDR1 and CDR2: KGHSH, LQKENI. Trimming took off 3 bases at V and 0 bases at J, with 9 bases between the two ends. The CDR3 is 15 residues long. The CDR3 loop reads CASSPPTLSYNEQFF. The CDR3 nucleotides are TGTGCCAGCTCACCCCCCACGCTCTCCTACAATGAGCAGTTCTTC.

The CDR3 is CASGKGRSYEQYF. CDR3 coding DNA: TGTGCCAGCGGGAAGGGGCGGTCCTACGAGCAGTACTTC. The chain has TRBV2 and TRBJ2-7; D might be TRBD1 (5 bases). CDR1 SNHLY and CDR2 FYNNEI come from the germline V gene. This CDR3 is 13 amino acids long. V was shortened by 8 bases and J by 1 base, with 12 bases between the two germline ends.

This clone occurred once. The chain carries TRBV28 and TRBJ2-7, with TRBD2 identical over 10 bases. CDR1 MDHEN and CDR2 SYDVKM come from the germline V gene. V gave up 5 bases and J gave up 3 bases; unmatched junction bases: 7. This CDR3 comprises 15 residues. In DNA, the CDR3 is TGTGCCAGCAGTCGAAGCGGGAGGGCTCTCTACGAGCAGTACTTC. Its translation is CASSRSGRALYEQYF.

This chain joins TRBV5-7 and TRBJ2-5; TRBD2 is a possible D gene (6 bases). TRBV5-7 counts as an open reading frame of uncertain function. V lost 3 bases, J lost 3 bases, and 12 bases lay in between. The CDR3 is 14 amino acids. CDR3 in amino acids: CASSSTGGEETQYF. The CDR3 coding sequence is TGTGCCAGCAGCTCTACTGGCGGGGAAGAGACCCAGTACTTC.

The chain has TRBV7-2 and TRBJ2-3, with no clear D. Trimming took 1 base from V and 2 from J, leaving 7 bases between them. The CDR3 is 14 residues long. CDR1 is SGHTA and CDR2 is FQGNSA in the germline V gene. The CDR3 DNA reads TGTGCCAGCAGCTTAGTGTGGTCCACAGATACGCAGTATTTT. This gives the protein CASSLVWSTDTQYF.

This chain uses TRBV19 with TRBJ1-5; no clear D. Per the germline V gene, CDR1 is LNHDA and CDR2 is SQIVND (reference sequence). CDR3 length: 12 amino acids. V was pared by 6 bases and J by 7 bases, with 10 bases between. The CDR3, as DNA: TGTGCCAGTAGCCCGATTGGCCAGCCCCAGCATTTT. It translates to CASSPIGQPQHF.